This section outlines one TCR beta chain sequence together with its context. What it recognizes is unknown. The data originate from a study of T cell repertoires in cytomegalovirus infection. Background on the study: Public TCR beta signature analysis indicated the presence of both CMV infection and matching HLA type.

V was shortened by 2 bases and J by 10 bases, with 21 bases between the two germline ends. This CDR3 is built from 15 residues. Germline V gene sequence: CDR1 DFQATT, CDR2 SNEGSKA (reference sequence). TCRdb recomputed calls from the reads with MiXCR, one row per CDR3 protein. The table has some 200,000 distinct CDR3 sequences, roughly a fifth seen once; the top ten hold 2.9%. Broader study findings: Based on cumulative public TCR beta family frequency, carriers of CMV plus the relevant HLA were identified.

The V call is TRBV20-1, the J call TRBJ2-1; maybe TRBD1 (6 bases). The specimen was PBMCs. The receptor comes from a human donor in good health (CMV status not recorded). Some clones in this sample may be carry-over from other donors' samples. The CDR3 loop reads CSARRPQGPHEEQFF. CDR3 DNA: TGCAGTGCTAGAAGGCCACAGGGACCCCACGAGGAGCAGTTCTTC.